Listed below are T cell receptor beta chains from one sample, sequenced in a study of T cell repertoires in ileal Crohn's disease. Profiling relied on immunoSEQ multiplex PCR, and the TCRdb table lists in-frame clones only, not all of them. Here the sample spans 15,000 to 20,000 clones, roughly 91% being singletons. Input material: ileal tissue. All receptors derive from an adult with Crohn's disease. Both conserved end residues are trimmed from each CDR3.

V gene	J gene	CDR3 protein
TRBV5-1	TRBJ2-7	ASSISGGNYEQY
TRBV7-9	TRBJ2-1	ASSFKGQGVDEQF
TRBV6-5	TRBJ2-1	ASRYTSGTNNEQF
TRBV18	TRBJ1-5	ASSLQGKPQH
TRBV7-9	TRBJ1-1	ASSWGGEGRNTEAF
TRBV5-1	TRBJ2-1	ASSLKLDNYNEQF
TRBV7-6	TRBJ2-3	ASSFSRTTDTQY
TRBV5-1	TRBJ2-2	ASSKGQGVAGELF
TRBV4-1	TRBJ2-5	ASSLGTSGAETQY
TRBV7-9	TRBJ1-1	ASSDTQNTEAF
TRBV4-2	TRBJ2-6	ASSQEGTGRSGANVLT
TRBV5-1	TRBJ2-5	ASSLGGTSHETQY
TRBV15	TRBJ2-7	ATSRDRTYEQY
TRBV7-6	TRBJ2-7	ASSSRLAGGSYEQY
TRBV29-1	TRBJ1-4	SAKTVTTNEKLF
TRBV9	TRBJ2-3	ASSVASQGPDTQY